Listed here is a single TCR beta chain. Its specificity is unknown. This record comes from a study of multiple sclerosis patients with progressive multifocal leukoencephalopathy. The repertoire was sequenced with immunoSEQ multiplex PCR; TCRdb's copy has only in-frame clones and lacks some. The sample has roughly 31,000 clones, 89% seen once. The CDR3 length is 14 residues. Trimming removed 3 bases from V and 6 bases from J, with 12 bases in between. From germline, CDR1 is SGHTA and CDR2 FQGNSA. General study findings and limits: Clones expanded at PML were already present before and during natalizumab. Findings may reflect JC virus infection or just general immunocompromise.

Specified time point: before natalizumab initiation. All PML patients were female, and all patients had earlier interferon beta. This chain joins TRBV7-2 and TRBJ2-4; TRBD1 is a possible D gene (5 bases). The sequenced sample consisted of PBMCs. The receptor's source is a human donor with multiple sclerosis. CDR3 sequence reads: CASSLGLSRNIQYF. As DNA, the CDR3 is TGTGCCAGCAGCTTGGGGCTATCGAGAAACATTCAGTACTTC.